The 32 T cell receptor beta chains reported below all come from one sample, sequenced in a study of Ad26.COV2.S vaccination and SARS-CoV-2 variants (dated by TCRdb to the early 2020s). The treatment or condition label for this specimen denotes: about 20 received Ad26.COV2.S at low or high dose, single or two shots; five or six received placebo; per-sample allocation not given. For vaccine and placebo recipients, repertoires were sequenced using samples collected on day 63 after the first injection. The library was made by the immunoSEQ multiplex PCR assay. What TCRdb holds here is the immuneACCESS table cut down to in-frame rearrangements. Part of the clones is not present; checked against another copy, under half of the missing clones reflect an unresolved V gene, and the others are unexplained. The sample yields roughly 680,000 clones; 89% were counted once. The top ten hold around 1.5% of the sample.

Sequencing was performed on peripheral blood, taken in a trial of Ad26.COV2.S vaccine versus placebo. The source of these receptors is a person aged 18-60 years who received the Ad26.COV2.S COVID-19 vaccine or a placebo.

This clone has only one observation. The genes are TRBV18 and TRBJ2-5; D is possibly TRBD2 (5 bases). Looked up from germline, CDR1 is KGHSH and CDR2 is LQKENI. The CDR3 spans 15 residues. V lost 3 bases to trimming and J lost 1 base, with 12 bases between them. Here the CDR3 reads CASSPSASFQETQYF. In nucleotides, the CDR3 is TGTGCCAGCTCACCGTCGGCTAGCTTCCAAGAGACCCAGTACTTC.

The chain is built from TRBV19 and TRBJ2-3, with TRBD1 matching 8 bases. The J segment lost 7 bases and the V segment lost 1 base, leaving 4 bases of the junction unmatched. CDR3 length: 14 amino acids. The germline V gene encodes CDR1 LNHDA and CDR2 SQIVND (reference sequence). In DNA, the CDR3 is TGTGCCAGTAGTATAGGTCCAGGGGGCAATACGCAGTATTTT. This codes for CASSIGPGGNTQYF. The whole variable domain, remainder taken from reference TRBV19 and TRBJ2-3, is DGGITQSPKYLFRKEGQNVTLSCEQNLNHDAMYWYRQDPGQGLRLIYYSQIVNDFQKGDIAEGYSVSREKKESFPLTVTSAQKNPTAFYLCASSIGPGGNTQYFGPGTRLTVL.

This chain uses TRBV21-1 with TRBJ1-2; TRBD1, the table's D call, was not compared with the DNA. TRBV21-1 has pseudogene status. This CDR3 spans 14 amino acids. The chain's CDR3 is CASSNQGKDYGYTF. CDR3 bases: TGTGCCAGCAGCAATCAGGGTAAGGACTATGGCTACACCTTC.

V and J are TRBV6-5 and TRBJ1-1; tentatively, D is TRBD1 (6 bases). Germline V gene sequence: CDR1 MNHEY, CDR2 SVGAGI. The CDR3 has 15 residues. Trimming removed 2 bases at V and 0 bases at J, with 10 bases between. In DNA, the CDR3 is TGTGCCAGCAGTTACAGGGGGTTGGTGAACACTGAAGCTTTCTTT. It encodes CASSYRGLVNTEAFF.

The J gene is TRBJ1-1, the V gene TRBV19, with 9 positions matching TRBD1. CDR1 and CDR2 (germline): LNHDA, SQIVND (reference sequence). The trim removed 5 bases at V and 10 bases at J, leaving 8 bases unmatched. The CDR3 consists of 13 residues. The CDR3 DNA reads TGTGCCAGTAGTGTGACAGGGGGAGGAGGAGCTTTCTTT. Encoded protein: CASSVTGGGGAFF.

In its sample, this clone was seen once. The chain recombines TRBV18 with TRBJ2-7, with 12 bases identical to TRBD1. The CDR3 totals 15 residues. The ends lost 3 bases at V and 3 bases at J; junction bases unmatched: 3. Germline CDR1 and CDR2: KGHSH and LQKENI. For the CDR3, the DNA is TGTGCCAGCTCACCGGGGACAGGGGGCTTCTACGAGCAGTACTTC. Translated, it gives CASSPGTGGFYEQYF.

This clone was recorded once. The chain is built from TRBV25-1 and TRBJ2-1; D tentatively reads TRBD1 or TRBD2 (5 bases each). The V gene's germline CDR1 is MGHDK and CDR2 SYGVNS. V dropped 2 bases and J dropped 12 bases, with 14 bases sitting between them. The CDR3 is made up of 13 amino acids. The CDR3 region has the DNA TGTGCCAGCAGTGAACCTTCCACGAGGGGGCAGTTCTTC. Translation gives CASSEPSTRGQFF.

The chain links TRBV18 to TRBJ2-3, with no clear D. This CDR3 spans 16 amino acids. The germline V gene encodes CDR1 KGHSH and CDR2 LQKENI. Trimming stripped 2 bases from V and 0 bases from J, with 12 bases between. The CDR3 region is CASSPFFSPSTDTQYF. The CDR3 DNA reads TGTGCCAGCTCACCATTCTTCTCACCGAGCACAGATACGCAGTATTTT. The whole variable domain, filled in from reference TRBV18 and TRBJ2-3, reads NAGVMQNPRHLVRRRGQEARLRCSPMKGHSHVYWYRQLPEEGLKFMVYLQKENIIDESGMPKERFSAEFPKEGPSILRIQQVVRGDSAAYFCASSPFFSPSTDTQYFGPGTRLTVL.

V is TRBV7-2 and J is TRBJ1-1, with a possible D match to TRBD1 (6 bases). The V gene lost 5 bases and the J gene lost 1 base, with 11 bases spanning the gap. This CDR3 has 14 residues. The germline CDR1 and CDR2 sequences are SGHTA and FQGNSA. CDR3: CASSRRGANTEAFF. Written as DNA, the CDR3 is TGTGCCAGCAGCCGCCGGGGGGCGAACACTGAAGCTTTCTTT. Together with reference TRBV7-2 and TRBJ1-1, the CDR3 gives the full variable domain: GAGVSQSPSNKVTEKGKDVELRCDPISGHTALYWYRQSLGQGLEFLIYFQGNSAPDKSGLPSDRFSAERTGGSVSTLTIQRTQQEDSAVYLCASSRRGANTEAFFGQGTRLTVV.

This chain links TRBV25-1 with TRBJ2-6; tentative D call: TRBD2 (6 bases). Trimming pared 0 bases from V and 2 bases from J, leaving 11 bases between. Germline CDR1 MGHDK, CDR2 SYGVNS. This CDR3 contains 17 residues. The CDR3 coding sequence is TGTGCCAGCAGTGAATATGGGGGGACGGCTGGGGCCAACGTCCTGACTTTC. Translation: CASSEYGGTAGANVLTF.

The chain has TRBV12-3 or TRBV12-4 and TRBJ1-2; D is undetermined. V lost 3 bases and J lost 8, with 13 bases in between. The length of the CDR3 is 13 residues. CDR3 sequence (DNA): TGTGCCAGCAGTTTTGACACCGCTATCGGCTACACCTTC. As protein: CASSFDTAIGYTF.

The V call is TRBV27, the J call TRBJ2-3; tentatively, D is TRBD2 (5 bases). The germline gives CDR1 MNHEY, CDR2 SMNVEV (reference sequence). V was shortened by 3 bases and J by 4 bases, with 14 bases between the two germline ends. The CDR3 has 15 amino acids. The DNA of the CDR3 is TGTGCCAGCAGTTTCCGGGAAAGGCGTCCAGATACGCAGTATTTT. Amino acid sequence: CASSFRERRPDTQYF.

This chain joins TRBV5-5 and TRBJ1-5; unclear D gene. The CDR3 is 16 amino acids. V was shortened by 0 bases and J by 4 bases, with 14 bases between the two germline ends. CDR1 and CDR2 from the germline V gene are SGHKS and YYEKEE (reference sequence). CDR3 DNA: TGTGCCAGCAGCTTGGTGGGCGGTGGCTCAAATCAGCCCCAGCATTTT. Translating it yields CASSLVGGGSNQPQHF.

The V gene is TRBV10-3, the J gene TRBJ2-3; maybe TRBD2 (5 bases). CDR3 length equals 14 residues. In germline, CDR1 is ENHRY, CDR2 SYGVKD. The V end was cut by 6 bases, the J end by 2 bases, with 12 bases between. CDR3 bases: TGTGCCATCAGCCCCGGACTGAACACAGATACGCAGTATTTT. Protein: CAISPGLNTDTQYF.

The chain links TRBV7-2 to TRBJ2-1, with 8 bases aligning to TRBD2. J gave up 3 bases and V 6 bases, and 7 bases lay outside the gene matches. The CDR3 consists of 15 residues. From germline, CDR1 is SGHTA and CDR2 FQGNSA. In DNA form, the CDR3 reads TGTGCCAGCAGGGTTAGCGGGGCCAACTACAATGAGCAGTTCTTC. As protein: CASRVSGANYNEQFF. Variable domain in full (rest from reference TRBV7-2 and TRBJ2-1): GAGVSQSPSNKVTEKGKDVELRCDPISGHTALYWYRQSLGQGLEFLIYFQGNSAPDKSGLPSDRFSAERTGGSVSTLTIQRTQQEDSAVYLCASRVSGANYNEQFFGPGTRLTVL.

The chain combines TRBV7-9 with TRBJ2-2; 7 bases are shared with TRBD1. J gave up 3 bases and V 4 bases, and 5 bases lay outside the gene matches. Looked up from germline, CDR1 is SEHNR and CDR2 is FQNEAQ (reference sequence). This CDR3 spans 15 amino acids. CDR3 nucleotide sequence: TGTGCCAGCAGCTCACAGGGGTCGGACACCGGGGAGCTGTTTTTT. Translation gives CASSSQGSDTGELFF.

This clone was counted only a few times. The genes are TRBV5-1 and TRBJ2-1, with 9 bases fitting TRBD1. This CDR3 is 17 amino acids long. The germline V gene encodes CDR1 SGHRS and CDR2 YFSETQ. V trimming: 0 bases; J trimming: 8 bases; junction bases outside the gene matches: 12. CDR3 sequence (DNA): TGCGCCAGCAGCTTGGGCCTCGGGACAGGGCCCTTCTATGAGCAGTTCTTC. Its translation: CASSLGLGTGPFYEQFF.

This chain uses TRBV7-9 with TRBJ1-2; 8 positions match TRBD1. CDR1 and CDR2 from the germline V gene are SEHNR and FQNEAQ (reference sequence). This CDR3 is 15 amino acids long. The V gene end was trimmed by 5 bases and the J gene end by 5 bases; junction bases not matched to a gene: 10. CDR3 coding DNA: TGTGCCAGCAGCCTGACAGGGGCCCAGGGGTATGGCTACACCTTC. Translation gives CASSLTGAQGYGYTF.

V usage is TRBV11-2 and J usage is TRBJ1-2, with TRBD1 matching over 7 bases. After removal of 4 bases from V and 8 bases from J, the junction contained 7 bases not matched to a gene. Looked up from germline, CDR1 is SGHAT and CDR2 is FQNNGV. There are 13 residues in the CDR3. CDR3 region: CASSSLDREGYTF. CDR3 sequence (DNA): TGTGCCAGCAGCTCGCTCGACAGGGAAGGCTACACCTTC.

The V call is TRBV5-1, the J call TRBJ2-7; D ambiguous. V lost 4 bases and J 0 bases, leaving 14 bases between the germline ends. CDR1 and CDR2 from the germline V gene are SGHRS and YFSETQ. The CDR3 has 15 residues. The CDR3 here is CASSRTITSSYEQYF. The CDR3 DNA reads TGCGCCAGCAGCCGGACCATAACTTCCTCCTACGAGCAGTACTTC.

The genes are TRBV10-2 and TRBJ2-5; D may be TRBD1 (6 bases). Looked up from germline, CDR1 is WSHSY and CDR2 is SAAADI. The CDR3 extends over 13 amino acids. V lost 8 bases, J lost 2 bases, and 12 bases lay in between. CDR3 loop: CASSRQAQETQYF. The CDR3 nucleotides read TGCGCCAGCTCAAGACAGGCACAAGAGACCCAGTACTTC.

Of note for this clone: Other DNA sequences within the sample encode an identical CDR3. The chain uses TRBV18 and TRBJ1-1; a weak D match, TRBD1 (5 bases). The CDR3 extends over 13 amino acids. Germline lookup yields CDR1 KGHSH and CDR2 LQKENI. The V gene lost 0 bases and the J gene lost 8 bases, with 10 bases spanning the gap. The CDR3 protein is CASSPPGGAEAFF. The CDR3 coding sequence is TGTGCCAGCTCACCACCGGGGGGAGCCGAAGCTTTCTTT. The whole variable domain, filled in from reference TRBV18 and TRBJ1-1, reads NAGVMQNPRHLVRRRGQEARLRCSPMKGHSHVYWYRQLPEEGLKFMVYLQKENIIDESGMPKERFSAEFPKEGPSILRIQQVVRGDSAAYFCASSPPGGAEAFFGQGTRLTVV.

The rearrangement uses TRBV12-5 and TRBJ1-5; TRBD1 agrees at 11 bases. The J segment lost 7 bases and the V segment lost 2 bases, leaving 10 bases of the junction unmatched. The CDR3 consists of 17 residues. Germline assignment: CDR1 LGHNT and CDR2 FRNRAP. The CDR3 nucleotides are TGTGCTAGTGGTTTGTCCTGGACAGGGGGCACAGGGCAGCCCCAGCATTTT. Translated: CASGLSWTGGTGQPQHF.

There are a few counts of this clone. The chain joins TRBV30 to TRBJ1-2; the D is unclear. The CDR3 contains 11 residues. Deletions cut 8 bases from V and 7 bases from J, with 14 bases between. Germline lookup yields CDR1 GTSNPN and CDR2 SVGIG (reference sequence). The CDR3 spells CALRKVGGYTF. The DNA of the CDR3 is TGTGCCCTAAGGAAGGTTGGTGGCTACACCTTC.

The chain carries TRBV2 and TRBJ1-2; no definite D call. Germline V CDR1 and CDR2: SNHLY, FYNNEI. This CDR3 contains 13 residues. V was trimmed by 6 bases and J by 2 bases, leaving 10 bases between them. The CDR3: CASSNSQNYGYTF. CDR3 bases: TGTGCCAGCAGCAACAGCCAGAACTATGGCTACACCTTC.

V and J are TRBV7-2 and TRBJ1-4, with 9 bases matching TRBD1. With V trimmed by 1 base and J by 7 bases, 4 bases remained unmatched. CDR1 and CDR2 from the germline V gene are SGHTA and FQGNSA. The CDR3 has 15 amino acids. The CDR3 sequence is CASSLVRTGAEKLFF. CDR3 nucleotides: TGTGCCAGCAGCTTAGTTCGGACAGGGGCTGAAAAACTGTTTTTT.

Comments on this clone: This same CDR3 is encoded by further DNA sequences in the sample. The rearrangement links TRBV7-6 to TRBJ1-2; 9 bases match TRBD1. The V gene end was trimmed by 2 bases and the J gene end by 4 bases; junction bases not matched to a gene: 5. There are 15 residues in the CDR3. Germline CDR1 is SGHVS and CDR2 is FNYEAQ. In DNA form, the CDR3 reads TGTGCCAGCAGCTTAACCGGGACAGGGCTCTATGGCTACACCTTC. Its protein is CASSLTGTGLYGYTF.

This chain links TRBV10-3 with TRBJ2-5; D is ambiguous. CDR1 is ENHRY, CDR2 SYGVKD, per germline. The V end lost 3 bases, the J end lost 5 bases, and 4 bases lay between the germline ends. The CDR3 is 11 amino acids. The CDR3 region is CAISEGETQYF. The CDR3 DNA follows: TGTGCCATCAGTGAAGGGGAGACCCAGTACTTC.

The CDR3 region is CASSNSGRTTDTQYF. In DNA, the CDR3 is TGTGCCAGCAGCAATAGCGGGAGAACCACAGATACGCAGTATTTT. The V gene is TRBV6-4, the J gene TRBJ2-3, with TRBD2 identical over 9 bases. CDR3 length equals 15 residues. CDR1 and CDR2 (germline): MRHNA, SNTAGT. J gave up 2 bases and V 6 bases, and 6 bases lay outside the gene matches.

This rearrangement joins TRBV27 to TRBJ2-7; TRBD2 matches 11 bases. In germline, CDR1 is MNHEY, CDR2 SMNVEV (reference sequence). V lost 3 bases, J lost 10 bases, and 5 bases stayed unmatched. This CDR3 region has 13 residues. Written as DNA, the CDR3 is TGTGCCAGCAGTTTGACTAGCGGGGTCCTCCAGTACTTC. Residues: CASSLTSGVLQYF.

The chain recombines TRBV19 with TRBJ1-5, with D tentatively TRBD1 (6 bases). The V end was cut by 6 bases, the J end by 2 bases, with 14 bases between. CDR3 length equals 15 residues. Germline CDR1 LNHDA, CDR2 SQIVND (reference sequence). The CDR3 nucleotides read TGTGCCAGTAGATTTAGGGGGGCGGGCAATCAGCCCCAGCATTTT. It yields the protein CASRFRGAGNQPQHF. Together with reference TRBV19 and TRBJ1-5, the CDR3 gives the full variable domain: DGGITQSPKYLFRKEGQNVTLSCEQNLNHDAMYWYRQDPGQGLRLIYYSQIVNDFQKGDIAEGYSVSREKKESFPLTVTSAQKNPTAFYLCASRFRGAGNQPQHFGDGTRLSIL.

The CDR3 sequence: CATSRGRQGRRTEAFF. The DNA of the CDR3 is TGTGCCACCAGCAGGGGCAGACAGGGAAGGAGGACTGAAGCTTTCTTT. V is TRBV15 and J is TRBJ1-1, with 7 bases that match TRBD1. The trim removed 3 bases at V and 5 bases at J, leaving 12 bases unmatched. Germline V gene lookup returns CDR1 LNHNV and CDR2 YYDKDF (reference sequence). CDR3 length: 16 amino acids.